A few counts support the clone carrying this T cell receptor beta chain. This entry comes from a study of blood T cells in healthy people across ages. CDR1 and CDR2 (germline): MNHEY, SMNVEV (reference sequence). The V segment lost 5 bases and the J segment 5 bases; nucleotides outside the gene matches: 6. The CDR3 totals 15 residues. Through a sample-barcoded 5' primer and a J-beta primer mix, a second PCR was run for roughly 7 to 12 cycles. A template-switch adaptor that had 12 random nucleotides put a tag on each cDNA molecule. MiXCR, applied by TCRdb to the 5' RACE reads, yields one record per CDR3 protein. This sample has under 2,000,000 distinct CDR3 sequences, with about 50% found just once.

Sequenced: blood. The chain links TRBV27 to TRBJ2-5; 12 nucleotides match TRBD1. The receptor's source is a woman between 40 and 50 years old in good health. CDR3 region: CASSMGQGALETQYF. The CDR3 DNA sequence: TGTGCCAGCAGTATGGGACAGGGGGCTTTGGAGACCCAGTACTTC.